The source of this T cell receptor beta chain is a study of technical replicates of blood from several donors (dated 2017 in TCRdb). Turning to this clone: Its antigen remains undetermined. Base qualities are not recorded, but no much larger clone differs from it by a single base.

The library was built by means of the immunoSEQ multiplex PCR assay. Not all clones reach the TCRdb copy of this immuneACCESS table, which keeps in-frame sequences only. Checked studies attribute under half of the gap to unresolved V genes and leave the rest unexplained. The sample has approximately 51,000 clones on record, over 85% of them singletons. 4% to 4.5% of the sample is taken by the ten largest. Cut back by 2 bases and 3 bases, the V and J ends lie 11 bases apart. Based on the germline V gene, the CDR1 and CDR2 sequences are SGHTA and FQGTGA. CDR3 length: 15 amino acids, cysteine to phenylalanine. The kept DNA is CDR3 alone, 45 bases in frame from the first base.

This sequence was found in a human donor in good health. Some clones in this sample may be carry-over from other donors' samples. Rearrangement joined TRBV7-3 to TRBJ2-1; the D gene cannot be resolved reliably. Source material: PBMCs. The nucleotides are TGTGCCAGCAGCTTATATCAGAACGTCTACAATGAGCAGTTCTTC. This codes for CASSLYQNVYNEQFF.